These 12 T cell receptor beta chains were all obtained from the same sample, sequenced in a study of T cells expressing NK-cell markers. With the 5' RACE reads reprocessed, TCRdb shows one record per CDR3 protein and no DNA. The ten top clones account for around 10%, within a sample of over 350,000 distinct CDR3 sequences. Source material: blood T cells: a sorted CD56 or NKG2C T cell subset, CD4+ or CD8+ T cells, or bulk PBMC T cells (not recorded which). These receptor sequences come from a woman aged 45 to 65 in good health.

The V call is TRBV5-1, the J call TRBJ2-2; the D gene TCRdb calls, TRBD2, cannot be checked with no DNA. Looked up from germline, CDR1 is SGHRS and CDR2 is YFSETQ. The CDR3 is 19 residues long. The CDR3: CASSTSRLDASGRSAELFF. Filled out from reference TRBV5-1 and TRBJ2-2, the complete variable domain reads KAGVTQTPRYLIKTRGQQVTLSCSPISGHRSVSWYQQTPGQGLQFLFEYFSETQRNKGNFPGRFSGRQFSNSRSEMNVSTLELGDSALYLCASSTSRLDASGRSAELFFGEGSRLTVL.

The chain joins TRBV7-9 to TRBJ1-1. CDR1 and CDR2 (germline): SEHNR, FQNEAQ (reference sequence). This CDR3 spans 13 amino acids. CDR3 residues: CASIPTLGSEAFF.

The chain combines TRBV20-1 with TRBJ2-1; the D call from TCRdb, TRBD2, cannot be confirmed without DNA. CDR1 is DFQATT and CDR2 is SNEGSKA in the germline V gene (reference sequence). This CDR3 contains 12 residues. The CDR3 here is CSASLAGSEQFF.

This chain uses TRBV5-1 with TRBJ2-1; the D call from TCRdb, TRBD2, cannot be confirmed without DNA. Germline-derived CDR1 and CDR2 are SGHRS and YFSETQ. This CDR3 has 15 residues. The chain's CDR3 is CASSLFGSGREEQFF.

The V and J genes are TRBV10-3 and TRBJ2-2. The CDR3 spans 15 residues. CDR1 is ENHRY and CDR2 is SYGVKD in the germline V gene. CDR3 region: CAISENTAVGKELFF.

The CDR3 here is CSAPGDQETQYF. The chain uses TRBV20-1 and TRBJ2-5; TCRdb reports TRBD1, a call that lacks DNA to check it against. The CDR3 extends over 12 amino acids. Germline CDR1 is DFQATT and CDR2 is SNEGSKA (reference sequence).

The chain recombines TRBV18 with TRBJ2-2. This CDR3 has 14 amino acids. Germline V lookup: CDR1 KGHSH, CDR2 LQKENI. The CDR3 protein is CASSPAQLTGELFF.

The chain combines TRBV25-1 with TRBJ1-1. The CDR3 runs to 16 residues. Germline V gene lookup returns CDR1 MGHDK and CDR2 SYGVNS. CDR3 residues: CASSLGDGSMGTEAFF.

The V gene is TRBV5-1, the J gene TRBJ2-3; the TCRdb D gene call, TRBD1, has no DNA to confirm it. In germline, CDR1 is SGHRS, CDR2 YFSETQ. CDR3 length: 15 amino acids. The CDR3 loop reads CASSLEGARTDTQYF.

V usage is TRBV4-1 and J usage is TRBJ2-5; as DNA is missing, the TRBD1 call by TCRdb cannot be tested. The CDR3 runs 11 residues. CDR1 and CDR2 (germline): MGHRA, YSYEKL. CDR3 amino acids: CASRGEWTQYF.

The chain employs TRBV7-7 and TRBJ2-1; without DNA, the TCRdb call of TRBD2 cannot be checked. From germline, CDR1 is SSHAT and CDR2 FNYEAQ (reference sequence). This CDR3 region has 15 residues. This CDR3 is CASSLSAGLANEQFF.

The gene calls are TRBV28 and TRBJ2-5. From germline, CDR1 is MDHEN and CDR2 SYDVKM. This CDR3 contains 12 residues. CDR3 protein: CASAEFQETQYF.